Sequencing of this T cell receptor beta chain was carried out in a study of cytomegalovirus exposure and HLA in healthy donors. Remarks on this clone: Its antigen is currently unknown.

The study, taken as a whole, reports: Among TCR sequences, most were rare, though some public TCRs appeared in many donors.

PCR amplification relied on 60 Vbeta primers (plus 13 Jbeta primers). This table comes from immunoSEQ multiplex PCR, and its TCRdb copy is limited to in-frame clones, with some not included. The sample gives around 120,000 clones, about 70% of which show up once; approximately 3.8% is in the top ten. The specimen sequenced was PBMCs. The sequence was obtained from a woman aged 40 to 50 in good health and CMV-seronegative.

The CDR3 protein is CASSPQGGIANYGYTF. The CDR3, as DNA: TGTGCCAGCAGCCCACAAGGGGGCATAGCTAACTATGGCTACACCTTC. The genes are TRBV7-2 and TRBJ1-2, with TRBD1 matching 7 bases. The V segment lost 5 bases and the J segment 0 bases; nucleotides outside the gene matches: 9. Per the germline V gene, CDR1 is SGHTA and CDR2 is FQGNSA. This CDR3 spans 16 amino acids.